This TCR beta chain was sequenced in a study of T cell repertoires in cytomegalovirus infection. Each CDR3 protein gets one entry after TCRdb re-called the reads with MiXCR. The sample gives roughly 230,000 distinct CDR3 sequences, 20% to 25% of which show up once; 15% to 20% is in the top ten. In this sample, this clonotype turned up a few times. V was shortened by 6 bases and J by 3 bases, with 18 bases between the two germline ends. In germline, CDR1 is MDHEN, CDR2 SYDVKM. The CDR3 length is 17 residues. The sequencing sample was made of CD8+ T cells from PBMCs. The origin of this receptor is a human donor in good health (CMV status not recorded). Some clones in this sample may be carry-over from other donors' samples. The rearrangement joins TRBV28 to TRBJ1-6; D possibly corresponds to TRBD1 (5 bases). The CDR3 bases are TGTGCCAGCAGGGAACTGGGGGTGGAGCTCTATAATTCACCCCTCCACTTT. Residues: CASRELGVELYNSPLHF.